In its sample, the clone carrying this TCR beta chain was seen a few times. Antigen unknown. This sample was taken from a study of cytotoxic CD8 clonotypes in ibrutinib-treated CLL. General study points: Researchers report that baseline clonality outpaced age-matched healthy donors and tracked circulating CD8+ T-cell counts. Whereas clonality rose at ibrutinib response, it declined toward baseline at progression.

Investigators sought sequencing depths of between 1 in 200,000 and 1 in 1 million T cells. Data came from immunoSEQ multiplex PCR; TCRdb stores just in-frame clones and leaves some out. Of about 35,000 clones listed, about two thirds are singletons. V was clipped by 5 bases and J by 7 bases; unmatched bases: 4. This CDR3 region has 12 residues. The germline V gene encodes CDR1 SGHNT and CDR2 YENEEA. The chain joins TRBV11-3 to TRBJ2-5; 7 positions match TRBD2. Sequences were derived from PBMCs, sampled at disease progression, from a patient treated with ibrutinib. This receptor was taken from a human donor with chronic lymphocytic leukemia. The CDR3 here is CASSPTGGTQYF. CDR3 bases: TGTGCCAGCAGCCCGACGGGGGGGACCCAGTACTTC. Based on the CDR3 plus reference TRBV11-3 and TRBJ2-5, the full variable domain is EAGVVQSPRYKIIEKKQPVAFWCNPISGHNTLYWYLQNLGQGPELLIRYENEEAVDDSQLPKDRFSAERLKGVDSTLKIQPAELGDSAVYLCASSPTGGTQYFGPGTRLLVL.